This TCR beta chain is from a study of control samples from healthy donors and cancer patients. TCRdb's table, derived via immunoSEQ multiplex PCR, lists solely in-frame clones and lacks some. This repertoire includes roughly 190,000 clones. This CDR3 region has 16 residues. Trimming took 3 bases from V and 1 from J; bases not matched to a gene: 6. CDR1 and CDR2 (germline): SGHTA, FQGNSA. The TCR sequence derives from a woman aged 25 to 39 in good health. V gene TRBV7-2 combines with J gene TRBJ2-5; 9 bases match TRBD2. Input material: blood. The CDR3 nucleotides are TGTGCCAGCAGCTTTCGCCTAGCGGGGATCCAAGAGACCCAGTACTTC. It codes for CASSFRLAGIQETQYF.